This entry lists 32 T cell receptor beta chains sequenced from one sample in a study of T cell responses to AZD1222 COVID-19 vaccine. Produced via immunoSEQ multiplex PCR; TCRdb's table is partial and in-frame only. The table includes 210,000 or so clones, 90% to 95% detected once. Here the sequenced sample was peripheral blood, taken on day 0 of MenACWY control vaccination. The receptors shown here come from an adult in good health.

A word on this clone: The same CDR3 also results from other DNA sequences found in this sample. The V gene is TRBV18, the J gene TRBJ1-4, with D possibly TRBD1 on 5 matching bases. V lost 3 bases and J 5 bases, leaving 7 bases between the germline ends. Germline CDR1 is KGHSH and CDR2 is LQKENI. The CDR3 spans 13 residues. CDR3 nucleotide sequence: TGTGCCAGCTCACCGGGGCGCAATGAAAAACTGTTTTTT. Its protein is CASSPGRNEKLFF.

The chain employs TRBV4-1 and TRBJ2-4, with 12 bases matching TRBD2. The V and J ends lost 0 bases and 2 bases, in that order; junction bases with no gene match: 5. Germline loops: CDR1 MGHRA, CDR2 YSYEKL. This CDR3 region has 18 residues. This chain's CDR3 is CASSQDLLAGGTKNIQYF. The CDR3 DNA reads as TGCGCCAGCAGCCAAGATCTCCTAGCGGGGGGGACCAAAAACATTCAGTACTTC.

The chain has TRBV13 and TRBJ1-5; no reliable D call. The germline V gene encodes CDR1 PRHDT and CDR2 FYEKMQ (reference sequence). The CDR3 has 14 residues. The V gene lost 5 bases and the J gene lost 5 bases, with 13 bases spanning the gap. The CDR3, as DNA: TGTGCCAGCAGCCCCGGAATCGGGGATCAGCCCCAGCATTTT. It codes for CASSPGIGDQPQHF.

The chain links TRBV2 to TRBJ2-3; D might be TRBD1 (5 bases). CDR3 size: 13 residues. Germline-derived CDR1 and CDR2 are SNHLY and FYNNEI. Trimming pared 6 bases from V and 1 base from J, leaving 8 bases between. Here the CDR3 DNA reads TGTGCCAGCAGGGTAGGGGGCACAGATACGCAGTATTTT. Amino acid sequence: CASRVGGTDTQYF.

The sample holds one count of this clone. The chain combines TRBV6-5 with TRBJ1-1; a possible D gene is TRBD1 (5 bases). The CDR3 spans 15 residues. CDR1 MNHEY and CDR2 SVGAGI come from the germline V gene. The V end lost 6 bases, the J end lost 3 bases, and 17 bases lay between the germline ends. CDR3 sequence: CASRGLGAGDTEAFF. CDR3 nucleotide sequence: TGTGCCAGCAGGGGTCTCGGGGCGGGGGACACTGAAGCTTTCTTT.

This sequence joins TRBV6-5 and TRBJ2-2; D remains unclear. This CDR3 contains 15 residues. Germline assignment: CDR1 MNHEY and CDR2 SVGAGI. V was cut by 0 bases and J by 1 base, with 6 bases left in between. The CDR3 protein is CASSYSRWNTGELFF. The CDR3, as DNA: TGTGCCAGCAGTTACTCGAGGTGGAACACCGGGGAGCTGTTTTTT.

This clone came up a few times. The rearrangement links TRBV30 to TRBJ1-5; D may be TRBD1 (6 bases). CDR3 size: 14 residues. Per the germline V gene, CDR1 is GTSNPN and CDR2 is SVGIG (reference sequence). V lost 4 bases and J 5 bases, leaving 15 bases between the germline ends. The CDR3: CAWKREGGDQPQHF. CDR3 coding DNA: TGTGCCTGGAAACGGGAGGGGGGAGATCAGCCCCAGCATTTT.

The J gene is TRBJ1-4, the V gene TRBV10-1, with D perhaps TRBD1 (6 bases). Germline loops: CDR1 WNHNN, CDR2 SYGVQD (reference sequence). V was pared by 2 bases and J by 8 bases, with 12 bases between. The CDR3 is 14 residues long. The CDR3 DNA reads TGCGCCAGCAGTGAGGGGGGGGCACGGGAAAAACTGTTTTTT. Translating it yields CASSEGGAREKLFF.

The chain links TRBV2 to TRBJ1-5; 7 positions match TRBD1. Germline lookup yields CDR1 SNHLY and CDR2 FYNNEI. The J segment lost 8 bases and the V segment lost 2 bases, leaving 3 bases of the junction unmatched. There are 13 residues in the CDR3. The CDR3 loop reads CASSEWDREPQHF. CDR3 in DNA: TGTGCCAGCAGTGAATGGGACAGAGAGCCCCAGCATTTT.

V and J are TRBV28 and TRBJ2-4; D may correspond to TRBD1 or TRBD2 (5 bases each). The CDR3 covers 14 residues. In germline, CDR1 is MDHEN, CDR2 SYDVKM. V lost 5 bases to trimming and J lost 8 bases, with 16 bases between them. The CDR3 reads CASSTGPLRHIQYF. The CDR3 coding sequence is TGTGCCAGCAGTACGGGACCTCTCCGTCACATTCAGTACTTC.

The J gene is TRBJ1-5, the V gene TRBV10-3; D unclear. The CDR3 runs 13 residues. Germline V gives CDR1 ENHRY, CDR2 SYGVKD. The V end lost 4 bases, the J end lost 4 bases, and 8 bases lay between the germline ends. CDR3 nucleotide sequence: TGTGCCATCAGTGGTGCACAGAATCAGCCCCAGCATTTT. Amino acids: CAISGAQNQPQHF.

The genes are TRBV6-4 and TRBJ1-4, with TRBD1 as a possible D gene (5 bases). V lost 10 bases to trimming and J lost 13 bases, with 22 bases between them. The V gene's germline CDR1 is MRHNA and CDR2 SNTAGT. CDR3 size: 13 residues. Written as DNA, the CDR3 is TGTGCCAACCCTAGTTCGAGGGGATCGGGACTGTTTTTT. Amino acids: CANPSSRGSGLFF.

This chain links TRBV25-1 with TRBJ2-2; maybe TRBD1 (6 bases). Trimming shortened V by 4 bases and J by 5 bases, and 11 bases separated the two germline ends. The germline gives CDR1 MGHDK, CDR2 SYGVNS. CDR3 length equals 14 residues. This CDR3 is CASSALRGTGELFF. The CDR3 DNA sequence: TGTGCCAGCAGTGCCCTAAGGGGGACCGGGGAGCTGTTTTTT.

The V and J genes are TRBV14 and TRBJ2-2, with unresolved D. The germline gives CDR1 SGHDN, CDR2 FVKESK. The CDR3 runs 17 residues. The ends were cut back, 0 bases at V and 3 bases at J, with 14 bases in the middle. The CDR3 loop is CASSQDPPLPHTGELFF. CDR3 nucleotide sequence: TGTGCCAGCAGCCAAGATCCCCCCCTACCGCACACCGGGGAGCTGTTTTTT.

The V call is TRBV21-1, the J call TRBJ1-4. TRBV21-1 is reported as a pseudogene. The CDR3 totals 14 residues. CDR3 DNA sequence: TGTGCCAGCTCCTTTGCGGGGGGAGATGAAAAACTGTTTTTT. It specifies CASSFAGGDEKLFF.

The gene calls are TRBV18 and TRBJ1-1; D not resolved. Trimming stripped 0 bases from V and 2 bases from J, with 16 bases between. The CDR3 has 17 residues. The germline V gene encodes CDR1 KGHSH and CDR2 LQKENI. CDR3 loop: CASSPPNGIYGNTEAFF. The CDR3 DNA is TGTGCCAGCTCACCACCTAATGGGATTTACGGAAACACTGAAGCTTTCTTT. Full variable domain (remainder filled in from reference TRBV18 and TRBJ1-1): NAGVMQNPRHLVRRRGQEARLRCSPMKGHSHVYWYRQLPEEGLKFMVYLQKENIIDESGMPKERFSAEFPKEGPSILRIQQVVRGDSAAYFCASSPPNGIYGNTEAFFGQGTRLTVV.

The chain uses TRBV18 and TRBJ1-1; D unresolved. CDR1 is KGHSH and CDR2 is LQKENI in the germline V gene. V shed 3 bases and J shed 5 bases, with 13 bases lying between them. The CDR3 has 14 residues. Here the CDR3 reads CASSPPNGRTEAFF. The CDR3 DNA follows: TGTGCCAGCTCACCGCCCAACGGACGGACTGAAGCTTTCTTT.

This chain links TRBV7-7 with TRBJ2-5; D possibly corresponds to TRBD1 (6 bases). CDR3 length: 15 amino acids. Trimming took 3 bases from V and 4 from J, leaving 15 bases between them. CDR1 and CDR2 from the germline V gene are SSHAT and FNYEAQ (reference sequence). CDR3 in DNA: TGTGCCAGCAGCTTTCTCAGGGGCGTGGGAGAGACCCAGTACTTC. It specifies CASSFLRGVGETQYF.

This clone was seen only once. CDR3 bases: TGTGCCAGCAGCAAAAGCGTCAGCCGGCCCACTAATGAAAAACTGTTTTTT. Translating it yields CASSKSVSRPTNEKLFF. This chain uses TRBV21-1 with TRBJ1-4. TRBV21-1 is reported as a pseudogene. The CDR3 length is 17 residues.

This chain links TRBV3-1 (or the pseudogene TRBV3-2) with TRBJ2-5; tentatively, D is TRBD2 (6 bases). This CDR3 has 16 amino acids. V gave up 4 bases and J gave up 2 bases, with 17 bases separating them. Germline V gives CDR1 LGHDT, CDR2 YNNKEL (reference sequence). The CDR3 spells CASSLGVGGIQETQYF. The CDR3 DNA follows: TGTGCCAGCAGCCTAGGGGTCGGGGGAATACAAGAGACCCAGTACTTC.

This chain uses TRBV7-2 with TRBJ2-1, with 9 positions matching TRBD1. The CDR3 runs to 16 residues. Per the germline V gene, CDR1 is SGHTA and CDR2 is FQGNSA. Trimming at V came to 3 bases and at J to 5 bases, leaving 8 bases not matched to a gene. The CDR3 here is CASSFSGTGSNNEQFF. CDR3 DNA: TGTGCCAGCAGCTTCTCCGGGACAGGGAGCAACAATGAGCAGTTCTTC.

The chain couples TRBV6-5 to TRBJ1-5, with D possibly matching TRBD1 (6 bases). Trimming cost V 8 bases and J 2 bases, with 10 bases left between them. Germline CDR1 MNHEY, CDR2 SVGAGI. The CDR3 extends over 13 amino acids. As DNA, the CDR3 is TGTGCCAGCTGCCGACAGGGCAATCAGCCCCAGCATTTT. It specifies CASCRQGNQPQHF.

The CDR3 DNA follows: TGTGCCTGGGCCCGAGGGGGGGCTGGGACCGGGGAGCTGTTTTTT. Its protein is CAWARGGAGTGELFF. The chain is built from TRBV30 and TRBJ2-2; perhaps TRBD2 as D (7 bases). V lost 5 bases to trimming and J lost 5 bases, with 18 bases between them. CDR1 and CDR2 (germline): GTSNPN, SVGIG (reference sequence). This CDR3 spans 15 amino acids.

In its sample, this clone was seen a few times. The genes are TRBV19 and TRBJ1-2; 7 bases map to TRBD1. Germline trimming cut 5 bases from V and 10 bases from J; bases unmatched to any gene: 13. This CDR3 is 14 amino acids long. Per the germline V gene, CDR1 is LNHDA and CDR2 is SQIVND (reference sequence). CDR3 in amino acids: CASSETGVGDDYTF. The CDR3 bases are TGTGCCAGTAGTGAAACAGGGGTTGGGGATGACTACACCTTC.

V gene TRBV2 combines with J gene TRBJ1-4; D gene unclear. This CDR3 is built from 13 residues. Trimming cost V 8 bases and J 5 bases, with 12 bases left between them. Germline CDR1 reads SNHLY; CDR2 reads FYNNEI. CDR3 sequence: CASGGLSNEKLFF. Here the CDR3 DNA reads TGTGCCAGCGGCGGGTTAAGCAATGAAAAACTGTTTTTT.

This sequence joins TRBV6-2 or TRBV6-3 and TRBJ1-1; 10 bases are a match to TRBD1. The length of the CDR3 is 16 residues. CDR1 MNHEY and CDR2 SVGEGT come from the germline V gene. V lost 6 bases to trimming and J lost 4 bases; unmatched junction nucleotides: 11. DNA for the CDR3: TGTGCCAGCAGCTCGGGACAGGGGATAGGGAGCACTGAAGCTTTCTTT. Protein sequence: CASSSGQGIGSTEAFF.

V usage is TRBV2 and J usage is TRBJ1-5; TRBD1 might be the D (5 bases). Germline lookup yields CDR1 SNHLY and CDR2 FYNNEI. V lost 7 bases, J lost 3 bases, and 16 bases lay in between. The length of the CDR3 is 15 residues. The DNA for the CDR3 is TGTGCCAGCATGGGGAATCTAGGGACCAATCAGCCCCAGCATTTT. This translates into CASMGNLGTNQPQHF.

Regarding this clone: The junction differs from germline at one of its ends, possibly a read error. CDR3 loop: CASSQGQGLGHEQFF. The DNA for the CDR3 is TGTGCTAGCAGCCAGGGACAAGGGTTAGGTCATGAGCAGTTCTTC. The genes are TRBV7-7 and TRBJ2-1, with TRBD1 as a possible D gene (6 bases). Germline CDR1 is SSHAT and CDR2 is FNYEAQ (reference sequence). This CDR3 contains 15 residues.

The chain's CDR3 is CASSLDRASTEAFF. The CDR3, as DNA: TGTGCCAGCAGCTTGGACAGGGCTTCCACTGAAGCTTTCTTT. The rearrangement links TRBV7-9 to TRBJ1-1, with 8 bases matching TRBD1. Germline V lookup: CDR1 SEHNR, CDR2 FQNEAQ (reference sequence). The CDR3 has 14 amino acids. Unmatched junction bases numbered 4, after V lost 3 bases and J lost 4 bases.

The V and J genes are TRBV5-5 and TRBJ2-7, with D tentatively TRBD1 (6 bases). The CDR3 has 17 amino acids. V lost 4 bases and J 0 bases, leaving 20 bases between the germline ends. The germline gives CDR1 SGHKS, CDR2 YYEKEE (reference sequence). The CDR3 loop reads CASSERTAYMSSYEQYF. The CDR3 DNA sequence: TGTGCCAGCAGCGAAAGGACAGCCTATATGAGCTCCTACGAGCAGTACTTC.

This chain uses TRBV11-3 with TRBJ2-5, with TRBD1 matching 10 bases. V lost 1 base and J lost 5; bases outside the gene matches: 10. Per the germline V gene, CDR1 is SGHNT and CDR2 is YENEEA. This CDR3 comprises 17 residues. This CDR3 is CASSLGQGAFSEETQYF. The DNA of the CDR3 is TGTGCCAGCAGCTTAGGACAGGGGGCCTTTAGTGAGGAGACCCAGTACTTC. The variable domain in full, with the rest retrieved from reference TRBV11-3 and TRBJ2-5, is EAGVVQSPRYKIIEKKQPVAFWCNPISGHNTLYWYLQNLGQGPELLIRYENEEAVDDSQLPKDRFSAERLKGVDSTLKIQPAELGDSAVYLCASSLGQGAFSEETQYFGPGTRLLVL.

The genes are TRBV29-1 and TRBJ1-1, with a tentative D call TRBD1 (5 bases). V was shortened by 5 bases and J by 1 base, with 14 bases between the two germline ends. The germline V gene encodes CDR1 SQVTM and CDR2 ANQGSEA. This CDR3 region has 14 residues. CDR3 amino acids: CSVLLGTANTEAFF. In DNA, the CDR3 is TGCAGCGTTCTCTTAGGGACTGCGAACACTGAAGCTTTCTTT.